What follows are 24 T cell receptor beta chains derived from one specimen sequenced in a study of blood T cell repertoires in COVID-19. The data were produced by immunoSEQ multiplex PCR, yet TCRdb's version contains in-frame clones alone and is incomplete. The sample carries a few hundred thousand clones, over 65% recorded once. Sequencing was done on a sample of PBMCs or T cells enriched from blood (not recorded which). The receptor set was obtained from a woman in her fifties or sixties who had recovered from COVID-19.

The J gene is TRBJ2-7, the V gene TRBV21-1; the DNA was not compared with TRBD1, the D call given in the table. TRBV21-1 is a recognized pseudogene. The CDR3 covers 19 residues. The CDR3 nucleotides read TGTGCCAGCAGCAAAGAGCGGGTTTACGGACAGGAGCATTCCTACGAGCAGTACTTC. Translated: CASSKERVYGQEHSYEQYF.

This chain connects TRBV11-2 to TRBJ1-1, with TRBD1 matching 8 bases. Germline V gene lookup returns CDR1 SGHAT and CDR2 FQNNGV. The CDR3 is 15 amino acids. The junction had 3 bases not matched to a gene; V was cut back by 2 bases and J by 1 base. This CDR3 reads CASSLPGTGNTEAFF. The CDR3 nucleotides are TGTGCCAGCAGCTTACCCGGGACAGGGAACACTGAAGCTTTCTTT.

This rearrangement joins TRBV5-1 to TRBJ2-1; 10 nucleotides agree with TRBD2. The CDR3 covers 15 residues. CDR1 is SGHRS and CDR2 is YFSETQ in the germline V gene. V lost 7 bases to trimming and J lost 6 bases; unmatched junction nucleotides: 10. The CDR3, as DNA: TGCGCCAGCGGAAAGATAGCGGGAGGATTCAATGAGCAGTTCTTC. Amino acid sequence: CASGKIAGGFNEQFF.

This clone appeared a single time. The chain couples TRBV15 to TRBJ2-2; a possible D gene is TRBD1 (5 bases). V lost 1 base and J 4 bases, leaving 7 bases between the germline ends. This CDR3 region has 14 residues. Germline assignment: CDR1 LNHNV and CDR2 YYDKDF (reference sequence). Here the CDR3 DNA reads TGTGCCACCAGCAGAGTTGGGGCCACCGGGGAGCTGTTTTTT. This encodes CATSRVGATGELFF.

This chain joins TRBV19 and TRBJ1-1, with TRBD1 matching 8 bases. CDR1 LNHDA and CDR2 SQIVND come from the germline V gene (reference sequence). The CDR3 consists of 14 residues. Germline trimming cut 9 bases from V and 4 bases from J; bases unmatched to any gene: 10. This chain's CDR3 is CASFPTGVSTEAFF. In nucleotides, the CDR3 is TGTGCCAGCTTCCCGACAGGGGTGAGCACTGAAGCTTTCTTT.

The DNA of the CDR3 is TGTGCCAGCAGTCACCTGACAGGCGTGGGGAACACTGAAGCTTTCTTT. Translation gives CASSHLTGVGNTEAFF. The rearrangement uses TRBV27 and TRBJ1-1; D perhaps matches TRBD1 (6 bases). Germline assignment: CDR1 MNHEY and CDR2 SMNVEV (reference sequence). This CDR3 contains 16 residues. Trimming stripped 5 bases from V and 1 base from J, with 17 bases between.

The genes are TRBV5-4 and TRBJ2-7, with 8 bases lining up with TRBD2. Germline V gives CDR1 SGHNT, CDR2 YYREEE (reference sequence). The CDR3 is 16 residues long. Trimming took 3 bases from V and 6 from J; bases not matched to a gene: 14. The CDR3, as DNA: TGTGCCAGCAGCTCGCCCCCGAGCGGGAGCCCCCTCGAGCAGTACTTC. It is translated as CASSSPPSGSPLEQYF.

The chain employs TRBV18 and TRBJ1-5; a possible D gene is TRBD1 (6 bases). The V gene lost 0 bases and the J gene lost 1 base, with 10 bases spanning the gap. The CDR3 contains 16 residues. The germline V gene encodes CDR1 KGHSH and CDR2 LQKENI. CDR3 sequence reads: CASSPPGRGSNQPQHF. The DNA of the CDR3 is TGTGCCAGCTCACCACCGGGCAGGGGAAGCAATCAGCCCCAGCATTTT. Drawing the rest from reference TRBV18 and TRBJ1-5, the complete variable domain is NAGVMQNPRHLVRRRGQEARLRCSPMKGHSHVYWYRQLPEEGLKFMVYLQKENIIDESGMPKERFSAEFPKEGPSILRIQQVVRGDSAAYFCASSPPGRGSNQPQHFGDGTRLSIL.

The chain links TRBV5-1 to TRBJ2-2; 7 bases agree with TRBD2. Germline V gene data show CDR1 as SGHRS and CDR2 as YFSETQ. CDR3 length equals 19 residues. V was pared by 1 base and J by 0 bases, with 12 bases of the junction left unmatched. CDR3 sequence reads: CASSLFSASGLANTGELFF. The CDR3 DNA reads TGCGCCAGCAGCTTGTTCAGTGCTAGCGGACTCGCGAACACCGGGGAGCTGTTTTTT. The variable domain in full, completed from reference TRBV5-1 and TRBJ2-2, reads KAGVTQTPRYLIKTRGQQVTLSCSPISGHRSVSWYQQTPGQGLQFLFEYFSETQRNKGNFPGRFSGRQFSNSRSEMNVSTLELGDSALYLCASSLFSASGLANTGELFFGEGSRLTVL.

The chain links TRBV29-1 to TRBJ1-4; D uncertain. This CDR3 spans 12 amino acids. Germline V gives CDR1 SQVTM, CDR2 ANQGSEA. V lost 5 bases and J lost 0, with 4 bases in between. The CDR3 nucleotides read TGCAGCGTTAGCTCAACTAATGAAAAACTGTTTTTT. Residues: CSVSSTNEKLFF.

The chain links TRBV3-1 (or the pseudogene TRBV3-2) to TRBJ2-1; D possibly corresponds to TRBD2 (6 bases). Germline CDR1 reads LGHDT; CDR2 reads YNNKEL (reference sequence). V was clipped by 3 bases and J by 4 bases, with 10 bases between them. This CDR3 is 14 amino acids long. The CDR3 coding sequence is TGTGCCAGCAGCCATTTGGGGGGTTACAATGAGCAGTTCTTC. It translates to CASSHLGGYNEQFF.

The J gene is TRBJ1-4, the V gene TRBV20-1; no firm D call. CDR1 and CDR2 (germline): DFQATT, SNEGSKA (reference sequence). V was clipped by 5 bases and J by 6 bases, with 22 bases between them. CDR3 size: 16 residues. The CDR3 DNA follows: TGCAGTGCTCGTGCCTCCCTCCGGGGTAAGGATGAAAAACTGTTTTTT. It codes for CSARASLRGKDEKLFF.

This chain uses TRBV19 with TRBJ1-5, with TRBD1 as a possible D gene (6 bases). The CDR3 runs 17 residues. The V and J ends lost 4 bases and 0 bases respectively, with 16 bases between them. From germline, CDR1 is LNHDA and CDR2 SQIVND (reference sequence). CDR3 coding DNA: TGTGCCAGTAGTACCCTGGGGAGGGGGAATAGCAATCAGCCCCAGCATTTT. Amino acids: CASSTLGRGNSNQPQHF.

The chain joins TRBV6-2 or TRBV6-3 to TRBJ2-5; no definite D call. Trimming stripped 2 bases from V and 5 bases from J, with 12 bases between. The length of the CDR3 is 14 residues. Germline V gene sequence: CDR1 MNHEY, CDR2 SVGEGT. This CDR3 is CASSYSVTGETQYF. Here the CDR3 DNA reads TGTGCCAGCAGTTACAGTGTCACTGGTGAGACCCAGTACTTC.

The chain recombines TRBV24-1 with TRBJ1-1, with 7 bases lining up with TRBD1. V trimming: 3 bases; J trimming: 7 bases; junction bases outside the gene matches: 7. Per the germline V gene, CDR1 is KGHDR and CDR2 is SFDVKD. CDR3 length equals 14 residues. Here the CDR3 DNA reads TGTGCCACCAGTGATCGCCTGGGACAGATTGAAGCTTTCTTT. Translated: CATSDRLGQIEAFF.

The V call is TRBV7-2, the J call TRBJ2-1; 9 positions match TRBD1. The CDR3 runs 15 residues. Trimming at V came to 1 base and at J to 7 bases, leaving 5 bases not matched to a gene. Germline V gives CDR1 SGHTA, CDR2 FQGNSA. CDR3 sequence reads: CASSLGTGVENEQFF. The CDR3, as DNA: TGTGCCAGCAGCTTAGGGACAGGGGTTGAGAATGAGCAGTTCTTC.

The genes are TRBV20-1 and TRBJ1-1; D remains ambiguous. The germline V gene encodes CDR1 DFQATT and CDR2 SNEGSKA (reference sequence). The CDR3 has 10 residues. Trimming removed 6 bases at V and 6 bases at J, with 8 bases between. The CDR3 DNA sequence: TGCAGTGCAACGAGGGCTGAAGCTTTCTTT. It is translated as CSATRAEAFF.

The chain has TRBV24-1 and TRBJ2-1, with D possibly TRBD1 on 6 matching bases. The CDR3 loop spans 12 amino acids. CDR1 and CDR2 from the germline V gene are KGHDR and SFDVKD. Trimming cost V 4 bases and J 11 bases, with 11 bases left between them. The CDR3 DNA reads as TGTGCCACCAGTGACCGTGGACAGAAGCAGTTCTTC. It codes for CATSDRGQKQFF.

A single count supports this clone. The V and J genes are TRBV4-1 and TRBJ1-4; perhaps TRBD1 as D (5 bases). The CDR3 totals 19 residues. V gave up 5 bases and J gave up 1 base, with 23 bases separating them. CDR1 is MGHRA, CDR2 YSYEKL, per germline. CDR3 DNA: TGCGCCAGCAGCTGTGGGGGGGGTTGGAGGTGCGAAACTAATGAAAAACTGTTTTTT. Its protein product is CASSCGGGWRCETNEKLFF.

V and J are TRBV24-1 and TRBJ2-2; D is possibly TRBD2 (5 bases). The ends were cut back, 4 bases at V and 7 bases at J, with 12 bases in the middle. From germline, CDR1 is KGHDR and CDR2 SFDVKD. This CDR3 region has 14 residues. CDR3 bases: TGTGCCACCAGTGACGGGGTCGTCGTCGGGGAGCTGTTTTTT. It translates to CATSDGVVVGELFF.

The chain uses TRBV19 and TRBJ2-2, with 7 bases fitting TRBD1. CDR1 is LNHDA, CDR2 SQIVND, per germline (reference sequence). V was clipped by 6 bases and J by 0 bases; unmatched bases: 7. This CDR3 spans 16 amino acids. The DNA of the CDR3 is TGTGCCAGTAGAAACATACAGGGGACGAACACCGGGGAGCTGTTTTTT. Its translation is CASRNIQGTNTGELFF. The full variable domain, with the rest looked up from reference TRBV19 and TRBJ2-2, is DGGITQSPKYLFRKEGQNVTLSCEQNLNHDAMYWYRQDPGQGLRLIYYSQIVNDFQKGDIAEGYSVSREKKESFPLTVTSAQKNPTAFYLCASRNIQGTNTGELFFGEGSRLTVL.

The gene calls are TRBV5-4 and TRBJ2-5; 9 bases map to TRBD2. J gave up 4 bases and V 4 bases, and 8 bases lay outside the gene matches. The germline CDR1 and CDR2 sequences are SGHNT and YYREEE (reference sequence). The CDR3 covers 15 residues. The CDR3 here is CASSHPRREGETQYF. The CDR3 DNA sequence: TGTGCCAGCAGCCACCCACGGCGGGAGGGAGAGACCCAGTACTTC.

The V and J genes are TRBV6-5 and TRBJ1-2; 7 nucleotides match TRBD1. The junction had 7 bases not matched to a gene; V was cut back by 6 bases and J by 0 bases. Germline CDR1 is MNHEY and CDR2 is SVGAGI. The CDR3 totals 15 residues. In DNA, the CDR3 is TGTGCCAGCAGAGTTAGGACAGGTGCTAACTATGGCTACACCTTC. It translates to CASRVRTGANYGYTF.

The chain links TRBV5-1 to TRBJ2-2; TRBD2 agrees at 9 bases. Trimming at V came to 1 base and at J to 4 bases, leaving 2 bases not matched to a gene. Germline V CDR1 and CDR2: SGHRS, YFSETQ. The CDR3 has 15 amino acids. The CDR3 loop reads CASSLLTSGTGELFF. DNA for the CDR3: TGCGCCAGCAGCTTGTTGACTAGCGGCACCGGGGAGCTGTTTTTT.